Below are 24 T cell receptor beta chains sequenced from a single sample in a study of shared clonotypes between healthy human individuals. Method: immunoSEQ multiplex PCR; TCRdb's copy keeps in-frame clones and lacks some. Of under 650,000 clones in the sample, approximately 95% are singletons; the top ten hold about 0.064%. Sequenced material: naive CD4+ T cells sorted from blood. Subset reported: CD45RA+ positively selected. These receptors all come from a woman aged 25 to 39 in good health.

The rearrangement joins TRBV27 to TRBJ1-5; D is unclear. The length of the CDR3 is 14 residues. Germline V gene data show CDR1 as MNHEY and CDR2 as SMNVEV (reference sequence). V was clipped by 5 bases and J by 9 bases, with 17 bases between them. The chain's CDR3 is CASSIKEGGRPQHF. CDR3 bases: TGTGCCAGCAGTATTAAGGAGGGTGGGAGGCCCCAGCATTTT.

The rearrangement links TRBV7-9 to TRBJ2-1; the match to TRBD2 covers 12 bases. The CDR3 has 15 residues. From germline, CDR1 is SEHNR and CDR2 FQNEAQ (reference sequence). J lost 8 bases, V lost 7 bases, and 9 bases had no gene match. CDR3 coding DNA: TGTGCCAGCAATCTAGCGGGAGGGCCCTCGGATGAGCAGTTCTTC. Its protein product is CASNLAGGPSDEQFF. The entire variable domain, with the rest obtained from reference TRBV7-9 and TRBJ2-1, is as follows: DTGVSQNPRHKITKRGQNVTFRCDPISEHNRLYWYRQTLGQGPEFLTYFQNEAQLEKSRLLSDRFSAERPKGSFSTLEIQRTEQGDSAMYLCASNLAGGPSDEQFFGPGTRLTVL.

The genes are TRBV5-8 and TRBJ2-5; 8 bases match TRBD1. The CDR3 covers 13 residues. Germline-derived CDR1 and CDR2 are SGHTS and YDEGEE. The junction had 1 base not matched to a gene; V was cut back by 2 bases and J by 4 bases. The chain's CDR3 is CASSFQGAETQYF. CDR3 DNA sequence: TGTGCCAGCAGCTTTCAGGGGGCAGAGACCCAGTACTTC.

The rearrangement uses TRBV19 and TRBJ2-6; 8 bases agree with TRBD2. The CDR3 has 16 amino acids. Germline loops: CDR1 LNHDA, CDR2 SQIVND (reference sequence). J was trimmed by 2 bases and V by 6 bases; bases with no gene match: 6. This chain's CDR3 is CASRTTSAPGANVLTF. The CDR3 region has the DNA TGTGCCAGTAGGACGACTAGCGCCCCTGGGGCCAACGTCCTGACTTTC.

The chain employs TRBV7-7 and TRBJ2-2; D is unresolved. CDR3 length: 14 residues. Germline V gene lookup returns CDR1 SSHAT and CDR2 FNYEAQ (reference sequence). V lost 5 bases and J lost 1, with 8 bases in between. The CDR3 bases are TGTGCCAGCAGCGGGTGGGGGAACACCGGGGAGCTGTTTTTT. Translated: CASSGWGNTGELFF.

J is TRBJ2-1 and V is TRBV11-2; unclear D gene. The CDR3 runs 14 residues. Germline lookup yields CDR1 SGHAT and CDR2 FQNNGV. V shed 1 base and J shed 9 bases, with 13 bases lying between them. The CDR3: CASSLALRAPEQFF. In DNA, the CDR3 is TGTGCCAGCAGCTTAGCCCTTAGGGCCCCTGAGCAGTTCTTC.

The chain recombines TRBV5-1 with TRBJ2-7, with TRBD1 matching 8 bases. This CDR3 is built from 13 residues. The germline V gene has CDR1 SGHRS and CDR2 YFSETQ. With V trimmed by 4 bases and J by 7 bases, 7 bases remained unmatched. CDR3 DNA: TGCGCCAGCAGCAAGGACAGGGATCGGGAGCAGTACTTC. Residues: CASSKDRDREQYF.

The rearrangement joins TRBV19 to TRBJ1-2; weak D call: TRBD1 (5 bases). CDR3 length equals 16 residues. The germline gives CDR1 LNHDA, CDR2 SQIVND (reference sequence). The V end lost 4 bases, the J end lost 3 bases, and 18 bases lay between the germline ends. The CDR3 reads CASSRTYTPGDYGYTF. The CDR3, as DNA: TGTGCCAGTAGTAGGACATACACCCCTGGAGACTATGGCTACACCTTC.

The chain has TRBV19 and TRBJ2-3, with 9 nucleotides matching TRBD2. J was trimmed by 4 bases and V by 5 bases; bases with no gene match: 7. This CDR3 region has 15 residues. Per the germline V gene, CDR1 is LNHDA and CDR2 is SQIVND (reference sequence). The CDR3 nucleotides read TGTGCCAGTAGTTCTAGCGGGATTGGCGCAGATACGCAGTATTTT. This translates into CASSSSGIGADTQYF.

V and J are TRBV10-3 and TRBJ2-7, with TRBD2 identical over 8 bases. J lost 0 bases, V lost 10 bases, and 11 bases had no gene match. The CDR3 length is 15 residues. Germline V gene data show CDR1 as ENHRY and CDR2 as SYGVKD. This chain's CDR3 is CATLGWAGGSYEQYF. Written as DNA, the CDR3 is TGTGCCACCCTCGGGTGGGCGGGAGGCTCCTACGAGCAGTACTTC.

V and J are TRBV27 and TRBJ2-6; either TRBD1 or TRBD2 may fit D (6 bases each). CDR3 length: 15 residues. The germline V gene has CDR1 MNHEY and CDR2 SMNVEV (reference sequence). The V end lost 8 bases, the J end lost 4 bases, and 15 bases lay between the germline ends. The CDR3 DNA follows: TGTGCCAGCGCCACACGGGGGCGCGGGGCCAACGTCCTGACTTTC. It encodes CASATRGRGANVLTF. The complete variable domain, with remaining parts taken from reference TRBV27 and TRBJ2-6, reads EAQVTQNPRYLITVTGKKLTVTCSQNMNHEYMSWYRQDPGLGLRQIYYSMNVEVTDKGDVPEGYKVSRKEKRNFPLILESPSPNQTSLYFCASATRGRGANVLTFGAGSRLTVL.

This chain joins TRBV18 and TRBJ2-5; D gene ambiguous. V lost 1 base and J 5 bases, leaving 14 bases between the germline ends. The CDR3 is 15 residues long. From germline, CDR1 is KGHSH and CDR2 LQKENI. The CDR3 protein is CASSPQLGPGETQYF. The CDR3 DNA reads TGTGCCAGCTCACCACAGCTAGGGCCTGGGGAGACCCAGTACTTC.

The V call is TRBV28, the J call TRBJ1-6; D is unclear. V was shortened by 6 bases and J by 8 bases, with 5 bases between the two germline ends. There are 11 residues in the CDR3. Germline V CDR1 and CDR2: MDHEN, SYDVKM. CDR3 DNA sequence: TGTGCCAGCAGGGGAGATTCACCCCTCCACTTT. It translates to CASRGDSPLHF.

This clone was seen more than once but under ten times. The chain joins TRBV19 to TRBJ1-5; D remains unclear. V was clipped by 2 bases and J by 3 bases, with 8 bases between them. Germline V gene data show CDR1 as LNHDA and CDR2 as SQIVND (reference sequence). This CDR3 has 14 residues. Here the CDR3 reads CASSIQTINQPQHF. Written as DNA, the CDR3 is TGTGCCAGTAGTATACAGACCATCAATCAGCCCCAGCATTTT.

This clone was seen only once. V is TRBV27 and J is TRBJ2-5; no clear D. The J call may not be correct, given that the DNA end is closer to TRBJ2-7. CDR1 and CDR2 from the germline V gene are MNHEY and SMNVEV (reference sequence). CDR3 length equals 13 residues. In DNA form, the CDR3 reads TGTGCCAGCAGGGAAGGAGAAGGGAACGAGCAGTACTTC. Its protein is CASREGEGNEQYF.

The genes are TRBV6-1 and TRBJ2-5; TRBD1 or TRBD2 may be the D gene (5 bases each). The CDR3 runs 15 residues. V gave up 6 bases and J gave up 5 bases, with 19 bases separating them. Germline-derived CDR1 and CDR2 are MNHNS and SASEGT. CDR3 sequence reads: CASRRRDQRTETQYF. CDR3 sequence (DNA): TGTGCCAGCAGACGCCGGGACCAGAGGACTGAGACCCAGTACTTC.

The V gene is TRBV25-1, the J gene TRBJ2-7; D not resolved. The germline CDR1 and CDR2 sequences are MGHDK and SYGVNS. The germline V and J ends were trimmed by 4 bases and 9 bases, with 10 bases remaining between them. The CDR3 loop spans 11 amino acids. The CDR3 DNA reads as TGTGCCAGCAGTGGCCTGGCAGGGCAGTACTTC. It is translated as CASSGLAGQYF.

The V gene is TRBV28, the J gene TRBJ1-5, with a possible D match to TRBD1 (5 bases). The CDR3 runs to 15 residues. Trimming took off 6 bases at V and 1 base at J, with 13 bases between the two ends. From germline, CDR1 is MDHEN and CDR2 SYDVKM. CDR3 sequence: CASSSSGLSNQPQHF. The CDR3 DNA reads TGTGCCAGCAGCTCCTCAGGGTTAAGCAATCAGCCCCAGCATTTT.

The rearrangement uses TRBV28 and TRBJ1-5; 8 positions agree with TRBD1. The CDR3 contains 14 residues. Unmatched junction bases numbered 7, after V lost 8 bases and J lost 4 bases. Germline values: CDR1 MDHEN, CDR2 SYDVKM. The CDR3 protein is CASHGDRKNQPQHF. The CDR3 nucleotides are TGTGCCAGCCACGGGGACAGGAAGAATCAGCCCCAGCATTTT.

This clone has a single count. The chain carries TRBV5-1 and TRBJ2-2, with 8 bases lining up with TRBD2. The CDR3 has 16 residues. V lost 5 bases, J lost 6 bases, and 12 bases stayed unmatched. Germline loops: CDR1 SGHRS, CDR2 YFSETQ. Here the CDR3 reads CASRESGSRVAGELFF. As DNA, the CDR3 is TGCGCCAGCAGGGAGAGCGGGAGTAGAGTAGCCGGGGAGCTGTTTTTT.

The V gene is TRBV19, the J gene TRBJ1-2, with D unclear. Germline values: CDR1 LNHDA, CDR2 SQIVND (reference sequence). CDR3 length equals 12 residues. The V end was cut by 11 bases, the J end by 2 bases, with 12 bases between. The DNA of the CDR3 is TGTGCCTCCAACGACGGGAACTATGGCTACACCTTC. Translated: CASNDGNYGYTF.

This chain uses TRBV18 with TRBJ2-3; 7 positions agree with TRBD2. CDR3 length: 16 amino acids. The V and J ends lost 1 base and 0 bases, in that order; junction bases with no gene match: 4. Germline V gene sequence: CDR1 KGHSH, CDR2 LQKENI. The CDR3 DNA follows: TGTGCCAGCTCACCACAAAGCGGGACTAGCACAGATACGCAGTATTTT. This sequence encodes CASSPQSGTSTDTQYF.

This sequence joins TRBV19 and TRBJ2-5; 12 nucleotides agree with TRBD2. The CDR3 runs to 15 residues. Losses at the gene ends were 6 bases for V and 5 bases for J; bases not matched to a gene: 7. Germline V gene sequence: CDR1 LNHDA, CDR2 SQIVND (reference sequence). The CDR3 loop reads CASRLAGGPRETQYF. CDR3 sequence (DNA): TGTGCCAGTAGGCTAGCGGGAGGGCCTCGGGAGACCCAGTACTTC.

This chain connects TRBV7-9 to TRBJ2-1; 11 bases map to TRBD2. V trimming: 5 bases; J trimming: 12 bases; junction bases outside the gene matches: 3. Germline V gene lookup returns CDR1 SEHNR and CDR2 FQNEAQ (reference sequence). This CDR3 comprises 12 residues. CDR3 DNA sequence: TGTGCCAGCAGCACGCTAGCGGGGGGGCAGTTCTTC. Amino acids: CASSTLAGGQFF.